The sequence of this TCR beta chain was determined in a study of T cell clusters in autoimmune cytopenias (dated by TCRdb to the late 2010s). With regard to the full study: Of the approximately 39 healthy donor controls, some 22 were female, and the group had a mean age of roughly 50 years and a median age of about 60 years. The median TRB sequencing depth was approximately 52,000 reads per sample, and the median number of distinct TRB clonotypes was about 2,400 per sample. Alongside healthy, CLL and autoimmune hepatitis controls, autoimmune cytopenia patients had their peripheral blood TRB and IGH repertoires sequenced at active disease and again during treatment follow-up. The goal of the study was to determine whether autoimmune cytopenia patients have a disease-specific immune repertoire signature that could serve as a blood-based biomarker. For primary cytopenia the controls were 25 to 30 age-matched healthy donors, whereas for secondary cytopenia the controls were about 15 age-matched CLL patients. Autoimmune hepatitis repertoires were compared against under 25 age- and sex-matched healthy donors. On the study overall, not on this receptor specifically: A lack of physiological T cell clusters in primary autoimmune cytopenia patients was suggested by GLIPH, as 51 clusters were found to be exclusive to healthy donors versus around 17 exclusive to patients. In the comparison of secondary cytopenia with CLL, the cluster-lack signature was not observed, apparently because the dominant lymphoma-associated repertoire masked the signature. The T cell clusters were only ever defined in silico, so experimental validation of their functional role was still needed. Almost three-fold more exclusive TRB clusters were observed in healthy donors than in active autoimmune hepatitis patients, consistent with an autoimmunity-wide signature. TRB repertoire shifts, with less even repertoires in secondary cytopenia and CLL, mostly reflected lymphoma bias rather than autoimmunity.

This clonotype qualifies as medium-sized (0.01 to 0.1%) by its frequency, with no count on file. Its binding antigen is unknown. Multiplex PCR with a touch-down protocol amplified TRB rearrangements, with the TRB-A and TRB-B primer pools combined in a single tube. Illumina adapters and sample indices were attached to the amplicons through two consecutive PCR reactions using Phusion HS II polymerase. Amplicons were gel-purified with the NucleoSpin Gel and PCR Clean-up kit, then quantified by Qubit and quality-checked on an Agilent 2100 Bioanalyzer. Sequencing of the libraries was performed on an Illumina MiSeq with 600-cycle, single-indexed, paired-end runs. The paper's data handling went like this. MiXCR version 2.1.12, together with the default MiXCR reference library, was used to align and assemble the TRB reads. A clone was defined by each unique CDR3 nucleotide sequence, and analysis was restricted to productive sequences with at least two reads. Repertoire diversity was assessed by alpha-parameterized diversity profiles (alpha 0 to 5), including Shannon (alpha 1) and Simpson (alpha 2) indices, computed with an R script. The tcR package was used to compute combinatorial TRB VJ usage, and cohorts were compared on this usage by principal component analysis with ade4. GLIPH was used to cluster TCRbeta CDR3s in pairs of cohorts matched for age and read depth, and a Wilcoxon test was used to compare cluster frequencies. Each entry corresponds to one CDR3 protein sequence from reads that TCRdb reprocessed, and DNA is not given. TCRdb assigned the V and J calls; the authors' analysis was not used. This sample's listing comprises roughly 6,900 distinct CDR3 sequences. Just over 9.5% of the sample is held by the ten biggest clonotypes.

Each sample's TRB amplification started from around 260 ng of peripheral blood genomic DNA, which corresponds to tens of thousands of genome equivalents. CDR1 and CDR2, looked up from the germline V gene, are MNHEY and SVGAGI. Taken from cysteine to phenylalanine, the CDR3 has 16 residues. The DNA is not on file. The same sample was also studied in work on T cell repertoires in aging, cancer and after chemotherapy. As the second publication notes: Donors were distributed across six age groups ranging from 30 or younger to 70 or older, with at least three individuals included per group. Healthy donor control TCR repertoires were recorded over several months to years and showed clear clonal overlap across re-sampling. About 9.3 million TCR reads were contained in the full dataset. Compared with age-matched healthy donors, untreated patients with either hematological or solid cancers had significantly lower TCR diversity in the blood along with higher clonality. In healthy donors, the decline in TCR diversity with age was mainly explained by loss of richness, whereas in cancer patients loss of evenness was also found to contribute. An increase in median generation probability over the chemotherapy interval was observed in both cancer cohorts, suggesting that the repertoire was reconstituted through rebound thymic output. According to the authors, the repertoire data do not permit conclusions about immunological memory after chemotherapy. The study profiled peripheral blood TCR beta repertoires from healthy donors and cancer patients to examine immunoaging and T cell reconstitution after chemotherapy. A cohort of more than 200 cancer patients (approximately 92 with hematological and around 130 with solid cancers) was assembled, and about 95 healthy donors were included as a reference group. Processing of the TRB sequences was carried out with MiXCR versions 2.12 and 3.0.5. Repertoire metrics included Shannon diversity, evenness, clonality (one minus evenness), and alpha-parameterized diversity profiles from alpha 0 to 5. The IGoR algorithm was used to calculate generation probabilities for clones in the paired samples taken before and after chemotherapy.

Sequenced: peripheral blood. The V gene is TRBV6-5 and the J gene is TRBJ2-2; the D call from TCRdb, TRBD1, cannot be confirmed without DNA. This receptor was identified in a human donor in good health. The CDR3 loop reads CASSSPWGGDTGELFF.